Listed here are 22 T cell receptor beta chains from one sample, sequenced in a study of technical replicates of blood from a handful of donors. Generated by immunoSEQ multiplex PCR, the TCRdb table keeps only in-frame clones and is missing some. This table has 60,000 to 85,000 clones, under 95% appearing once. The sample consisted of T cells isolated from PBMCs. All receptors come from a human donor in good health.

CDR3 sequence (DNA): TGTGCCAGCAGTTTTCCAGGGTTTTACACTGAAGCTTTCTTT. Amino acids: CASSFPGFYTEAFF. V is TRBV2 and J is TRBJ1-1, with TRBD1 as a possible D gene (5 bases). Germline assignment: CDR1 SNHLY and CDR2 FYNNEI. CDR3 length: 14 amino acids. V was clipped by 5 bases and J by 3 bases, with 13 bases between them.

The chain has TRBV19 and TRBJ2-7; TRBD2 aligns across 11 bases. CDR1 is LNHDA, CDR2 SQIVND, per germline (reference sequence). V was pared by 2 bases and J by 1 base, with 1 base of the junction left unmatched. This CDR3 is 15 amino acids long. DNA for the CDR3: TGTGCCAGTAGTATAACTAGCGGGAGTTCCTACGAGCAGTACTTC. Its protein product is CASSITSGSSYEQYF. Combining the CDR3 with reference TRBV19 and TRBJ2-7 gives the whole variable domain DGGITQSPKYLFRKEGQNVTLSCEQNLNHDAMYWYRQDPGQGLRLIYYSQIVNDFQKGDIAEGYSVSREKKESFPLTVTSAQKNPTAFYLCASSITSGSSYEQYFGPGTRLTVT.

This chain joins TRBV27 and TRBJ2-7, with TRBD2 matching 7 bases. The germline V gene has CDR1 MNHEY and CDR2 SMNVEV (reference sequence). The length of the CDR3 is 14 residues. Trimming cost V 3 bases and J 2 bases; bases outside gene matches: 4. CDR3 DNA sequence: TGTGCCAGCAGTTTTTCGGGGGGACCCTACGAGCAGTACTTC. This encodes CASSFSGGPYEQYF.

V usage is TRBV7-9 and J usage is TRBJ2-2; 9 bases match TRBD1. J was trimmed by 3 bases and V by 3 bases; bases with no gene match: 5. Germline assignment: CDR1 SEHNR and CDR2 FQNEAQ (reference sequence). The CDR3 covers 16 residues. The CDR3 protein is CASSLKRDRDTGELFF. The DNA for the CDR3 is TGTGCCAGCAGCTTGAAGCGGGACAGGGACACCGGGGAGCTGTTTTTT.

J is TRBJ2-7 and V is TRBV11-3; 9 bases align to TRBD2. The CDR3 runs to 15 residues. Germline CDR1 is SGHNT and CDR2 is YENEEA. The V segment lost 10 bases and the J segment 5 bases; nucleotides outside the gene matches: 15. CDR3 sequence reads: CATSGGSGSPHEQYF. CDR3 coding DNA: TGTGCCACCTCCGGTGGTAGCGGGAGTCCCCACGAGCAGTACTTC.

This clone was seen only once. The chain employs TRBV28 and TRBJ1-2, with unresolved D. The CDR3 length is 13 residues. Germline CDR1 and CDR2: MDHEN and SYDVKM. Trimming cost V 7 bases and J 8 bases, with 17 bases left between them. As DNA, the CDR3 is TGTGCCAGCACCCCCGGGGAGGTCTTGGGCTACACCTTC. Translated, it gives CASTPGEVLGYTF.

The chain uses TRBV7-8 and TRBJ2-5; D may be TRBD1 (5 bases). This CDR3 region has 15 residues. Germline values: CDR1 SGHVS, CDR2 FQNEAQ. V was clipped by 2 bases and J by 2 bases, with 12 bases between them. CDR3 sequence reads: CASSLNTGRQETQYF. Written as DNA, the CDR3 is TGTGCCAGCAGCTTAAACACAGGTCGTCAAGAGACCCAGTACTTC.

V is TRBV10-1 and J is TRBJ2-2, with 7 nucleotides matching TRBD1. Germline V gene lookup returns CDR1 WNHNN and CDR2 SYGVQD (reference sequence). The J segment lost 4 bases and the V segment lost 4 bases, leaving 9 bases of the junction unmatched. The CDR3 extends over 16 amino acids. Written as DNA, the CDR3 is TGCGCCAGCAGTGTTAGGGGGCCTTACCCCACCGGGGAGCTGTTTTTT. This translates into CASSVRGPYPTGELFF.

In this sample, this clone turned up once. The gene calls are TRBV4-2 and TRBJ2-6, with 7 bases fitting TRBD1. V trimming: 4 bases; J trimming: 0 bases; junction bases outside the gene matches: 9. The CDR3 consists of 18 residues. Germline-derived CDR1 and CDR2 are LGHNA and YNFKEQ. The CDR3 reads CASSPNPGQSSGANVLTF. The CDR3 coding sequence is TGTGCCAGCAGCCCAAATCCGGGACAGAGCTCTGGGGCCAACGTCCTGACTTTC.

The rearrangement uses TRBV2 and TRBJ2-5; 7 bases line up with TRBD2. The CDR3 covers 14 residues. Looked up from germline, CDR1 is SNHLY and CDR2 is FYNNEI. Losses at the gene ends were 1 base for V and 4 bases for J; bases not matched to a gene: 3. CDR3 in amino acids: CASSEDGEGETQYF. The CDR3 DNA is TGTGCCAGCAGTGAAGACGGGGAGGGAGAGACCCAGTACTTC.

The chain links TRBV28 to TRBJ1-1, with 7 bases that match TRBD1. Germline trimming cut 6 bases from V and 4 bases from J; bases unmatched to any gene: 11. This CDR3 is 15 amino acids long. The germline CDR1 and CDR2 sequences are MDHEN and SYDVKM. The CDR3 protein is CASSQTGAGGTEAFF. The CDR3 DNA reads TGTGCCAGCAGCCAAACAGGGGCCGGGGGCACTGAAGCTTTCTTT.

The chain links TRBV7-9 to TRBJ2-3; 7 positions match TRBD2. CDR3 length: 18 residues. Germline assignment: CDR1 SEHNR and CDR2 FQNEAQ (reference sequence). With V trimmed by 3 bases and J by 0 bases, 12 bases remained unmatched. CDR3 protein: CASSFGLGLADSTDTQYF. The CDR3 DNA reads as TGTGCCAGCAGCTTCGGTTTGGGGCTAGCGGATAGCACAGATACGCAGTATTTT. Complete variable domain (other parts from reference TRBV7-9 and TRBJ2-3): DTGVSQNPRHKITKRGQNVTFRCDPISEHNRLYWYRQTLGQGPEFLTYFQNEAQLEKSRLLSDRFSAERPKGSFSTLEIQRTEQGDSAMYLCASSFGLGLADSTDTQYFGPGTRLTVL.

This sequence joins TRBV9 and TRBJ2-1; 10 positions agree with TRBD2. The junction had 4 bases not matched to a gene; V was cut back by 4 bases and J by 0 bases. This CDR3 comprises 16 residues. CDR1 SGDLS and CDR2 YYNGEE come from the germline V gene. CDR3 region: CASSPGLAASYNEQFF. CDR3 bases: TGTGCCAGCAGCCCTGGACTAGCGGCCTCCTACAATGAGCAGTTCTTC.

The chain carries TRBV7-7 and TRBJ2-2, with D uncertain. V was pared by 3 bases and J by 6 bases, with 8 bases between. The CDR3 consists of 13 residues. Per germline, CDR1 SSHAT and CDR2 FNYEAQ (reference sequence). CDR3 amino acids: CASSFTSAGELFF. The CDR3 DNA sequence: TGTGCCAGCAGCTTTACAAGTGCCGGGGAGCTGTTTTTT.

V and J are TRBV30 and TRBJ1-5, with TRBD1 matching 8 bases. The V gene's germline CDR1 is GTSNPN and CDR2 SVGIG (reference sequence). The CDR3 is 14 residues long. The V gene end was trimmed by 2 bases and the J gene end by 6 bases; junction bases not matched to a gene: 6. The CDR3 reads CAWSPGQGGQPQHF. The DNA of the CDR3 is TGTGCCTGGAGTCCAGGACAGGGAGGTCAGCCCCAGCATTTT.

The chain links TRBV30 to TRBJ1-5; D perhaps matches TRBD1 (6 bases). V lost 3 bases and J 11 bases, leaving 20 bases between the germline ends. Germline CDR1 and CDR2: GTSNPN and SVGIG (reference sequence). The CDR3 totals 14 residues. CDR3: CAWSPGHGVWAQHF. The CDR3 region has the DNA TGTGCCTGGAGCCCGGGACACGGGGTCTGGGCCCAGCATTTT.

The CDR3 sequence: CASSLPGGNQPQHF. The CDR3 DNA reads TGTGCCAGCAGTTTACCAGGGGGCAATCAGCCCCAGCATTTT. V is TRBV28 and J is TRBJ1-5; tentative D call: TRBD1 (6 bases). V lost 2 bases and J 2 bases, leaving 7 bases between the germline ends. CDR1 MDHEN and CDR2 SYDVKM come from the germline V gene. This CDR3 region has 14 residues.

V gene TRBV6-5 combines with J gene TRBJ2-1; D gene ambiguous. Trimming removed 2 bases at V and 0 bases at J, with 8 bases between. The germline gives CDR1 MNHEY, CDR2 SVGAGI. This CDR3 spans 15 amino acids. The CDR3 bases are TGTGCCAGCAGTTACAGTCCGAGCTCCTACAATGAGCAGTTCTTC. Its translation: CASSYSPSSYNEQFF.

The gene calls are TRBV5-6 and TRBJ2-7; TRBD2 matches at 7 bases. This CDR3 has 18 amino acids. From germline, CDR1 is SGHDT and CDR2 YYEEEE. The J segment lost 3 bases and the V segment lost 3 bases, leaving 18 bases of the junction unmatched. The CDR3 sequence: CASSSLRLTPGGSYEQYF. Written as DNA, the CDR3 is TGTGCCAGCAGCTCTCTAAGATTGACTCCGGGCGGGAGCTACGAGCAGTACTTC.

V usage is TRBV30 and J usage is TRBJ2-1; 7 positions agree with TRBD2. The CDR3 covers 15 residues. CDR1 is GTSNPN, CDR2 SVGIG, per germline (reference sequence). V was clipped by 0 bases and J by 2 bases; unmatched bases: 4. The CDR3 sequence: CAWSVFAGAYNEQFF. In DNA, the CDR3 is TGTGCCTGGAGTGTGTTTGCGGGAGCCTACAATGAGCAGTTCTTC.

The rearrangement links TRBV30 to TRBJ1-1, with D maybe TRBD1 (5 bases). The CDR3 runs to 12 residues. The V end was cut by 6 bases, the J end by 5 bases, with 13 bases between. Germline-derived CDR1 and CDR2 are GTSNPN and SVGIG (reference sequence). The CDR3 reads CACKGGGTEAFF. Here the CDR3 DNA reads TGTGCCTGTAAAGGTGGGGGGACTGAAGCTTTCTTT. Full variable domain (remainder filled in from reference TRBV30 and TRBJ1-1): SQTIHQWPATLVQPVGSPLSLECTVEGTSNPNLYWYRQAAGRGLQLLFYSVGIGQISSEVPQNLSASRPQDRQFILSSKKLLLSDSGFYLCACKGGGTEAFFGQGTRLTVV.

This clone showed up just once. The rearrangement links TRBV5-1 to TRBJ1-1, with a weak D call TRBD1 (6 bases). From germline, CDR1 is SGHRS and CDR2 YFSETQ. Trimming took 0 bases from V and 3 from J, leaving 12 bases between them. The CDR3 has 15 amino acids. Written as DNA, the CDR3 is TGCGCCAGCAGCTTGGGCGGGGGGGCCGACACTGAAGCTTTCTTT. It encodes CASSLGGGADTEAFF.